This TCR beta chain was recorded in a study of cytomegalovirus exposure and HLA in healthy donors. The study, taken as a whole, reports: For TCR beta chains, V- and J-gene trimming was later linked to a missense DCLRE1C variant.

Note on this clone: Its antigen remains unknown.

The PCR contained 60 Vbeta and 13 Jbeta primers. TCRdb keeps only in-frame clones here, not all; method: immunoSEQ multiplex PCR. The sample carries roughly 100,000 clones, approximately 70% recorded once. Sequencing was carried out using PBMCs. The sequence came from a man aged 40-55 years in good health and CMV-seropositive.

In DNA, the CDR3 is TGTGCCAGCAGTCCGACAGGGGGAGACTATGGCTACACCTTC. This translates into CASSPTGGDYGYTF. The rearrangement links TRBV27 to TRBJ1-2; TRBD1 matches 9 bases. CDR1 and CDR2 from the germline V gene are MNHEY and SMNVEV (reference sequence). This CDR3 spans 14 amino acids. The ends lost 5 bases at V and 3 bases at J; junction bases unmatched: 4.